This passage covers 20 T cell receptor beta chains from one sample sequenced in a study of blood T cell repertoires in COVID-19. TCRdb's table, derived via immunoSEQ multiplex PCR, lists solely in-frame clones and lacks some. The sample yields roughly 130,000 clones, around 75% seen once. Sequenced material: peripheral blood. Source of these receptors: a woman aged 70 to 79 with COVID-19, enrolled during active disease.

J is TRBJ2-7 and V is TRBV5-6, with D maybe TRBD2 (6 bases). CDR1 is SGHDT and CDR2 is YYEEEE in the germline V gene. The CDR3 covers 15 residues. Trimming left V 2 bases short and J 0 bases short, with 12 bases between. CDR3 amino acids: CASSFRRGLSYEQYF. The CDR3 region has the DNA TGTGCCAGCAGCTTTAGGCGGGGACTCTCCTACGAGCAGTACTTC.

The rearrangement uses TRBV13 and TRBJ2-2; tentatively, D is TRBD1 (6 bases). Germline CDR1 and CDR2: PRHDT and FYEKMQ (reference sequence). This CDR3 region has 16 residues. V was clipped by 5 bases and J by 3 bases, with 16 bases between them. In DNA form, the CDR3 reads TGTGCCAGCAGCGCGAACAGGGAATTGGACACCGGGGAGCTGTTTTTT. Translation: CASSANRELDTGELFF.

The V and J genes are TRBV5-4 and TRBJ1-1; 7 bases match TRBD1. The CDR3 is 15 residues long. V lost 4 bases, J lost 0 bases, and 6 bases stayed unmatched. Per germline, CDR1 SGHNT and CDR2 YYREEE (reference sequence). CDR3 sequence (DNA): TGTGCCAGCAGCCCAACCGGGACAGTGAACACTGAAGCTTTCTTT. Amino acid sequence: CASSPTGTVNTEAFF.

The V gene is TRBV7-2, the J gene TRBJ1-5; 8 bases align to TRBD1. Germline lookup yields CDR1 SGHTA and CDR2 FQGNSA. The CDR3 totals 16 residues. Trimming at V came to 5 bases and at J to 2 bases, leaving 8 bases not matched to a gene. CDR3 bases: TGTGCCAGCAGCCCCGGGGACAGGTTTGGCAATCAGCCCCAGCATTTT. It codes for CASSPGDRFGNQPQHF.

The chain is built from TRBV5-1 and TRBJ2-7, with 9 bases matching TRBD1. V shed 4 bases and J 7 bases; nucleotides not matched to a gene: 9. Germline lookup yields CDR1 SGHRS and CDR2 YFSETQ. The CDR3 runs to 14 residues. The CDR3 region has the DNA TGCGCCAGCAGCGAAACAGGGGGCAGTTTAGAGCAGTACTTC. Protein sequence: CASSETGGSLEQYF. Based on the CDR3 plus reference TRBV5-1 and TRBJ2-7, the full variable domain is KAGVTQTPRYLIKTRGQQVTLSCSPISGHRSVSWYQQTPGQGLQFLFEYFSETQRNKGNFPGRFSGRQFSNSRSEMNVSTLELGDSALYLCASSETGGSLEQYFGPGTRLTVT.

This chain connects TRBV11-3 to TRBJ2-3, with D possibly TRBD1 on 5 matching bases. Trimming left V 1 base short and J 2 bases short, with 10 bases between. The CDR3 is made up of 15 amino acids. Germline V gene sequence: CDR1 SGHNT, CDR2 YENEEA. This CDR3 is CASSLGQGFTDTQYF. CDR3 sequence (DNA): TGTGCCAGCAGCTTAGGCCAGGGATTCACAGATACGCAGTATTTT.

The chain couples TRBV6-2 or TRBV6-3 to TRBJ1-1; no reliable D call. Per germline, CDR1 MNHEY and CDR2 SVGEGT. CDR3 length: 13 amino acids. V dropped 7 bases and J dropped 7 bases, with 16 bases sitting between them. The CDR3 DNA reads TGTGCCAGCATCCCACACCGGAGGGTTGAAGCTTTCTTT. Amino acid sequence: CASIPHRRVEAFF.

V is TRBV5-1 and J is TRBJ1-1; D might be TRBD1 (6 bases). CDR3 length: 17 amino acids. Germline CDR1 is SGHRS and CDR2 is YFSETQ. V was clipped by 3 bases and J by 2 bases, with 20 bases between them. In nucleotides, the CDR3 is TGCGCCAGCAGCTCTACTCTAGGGGGACGGTCAAACACTGAAGCTTTCTTT. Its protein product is CASSSTLGGRSNTEAFF.

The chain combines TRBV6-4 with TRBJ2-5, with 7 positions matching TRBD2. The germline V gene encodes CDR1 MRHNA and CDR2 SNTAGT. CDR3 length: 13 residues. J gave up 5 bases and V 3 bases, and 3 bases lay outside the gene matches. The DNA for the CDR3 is TGTGCCAGCAGTGATGGAGCGGGGGAGACCCAGTACTTC. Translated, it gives CASSDGAGETQYF.

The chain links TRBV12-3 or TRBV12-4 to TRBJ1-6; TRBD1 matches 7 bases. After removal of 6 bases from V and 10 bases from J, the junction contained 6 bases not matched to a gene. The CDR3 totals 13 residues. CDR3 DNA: TGTGCCAGCAGACGACAGGGTGGATCACCCCTCCACTTT. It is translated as CASRRQGGSPLHF.

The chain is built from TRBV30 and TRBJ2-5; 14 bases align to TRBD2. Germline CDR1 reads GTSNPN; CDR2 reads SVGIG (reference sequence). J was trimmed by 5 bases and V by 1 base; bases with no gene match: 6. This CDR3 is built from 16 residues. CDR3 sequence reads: CAWSDFRTSGRETQYF. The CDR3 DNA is TGTGCCTGGAGTGATTTTAGGACTAGCGGGAGGGAGACCCAGTACTTC.

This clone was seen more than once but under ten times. CDR3 in amino acids: CASRDSKNQPQHF. Written as DNA, the CDR3 is TGTGCCAGCAGGGACAGTAAGAATCAGCCCCAGCATTTT. This rearrangement joins TRBV12-3 or TRBV12-4 to TRBJ1-5, with a tentative D call TRBD1 (6 bases). This CDR3 has 13 residues. The V end was cut by 6 bases, the J end by 4 bases, with 10 bases between.

CDR3 sequence (DNA): TGCGCCAGCAGCTTGGCCGGCGGAGATAATGAAAAACTGTTTTTT. It specifies CASSLAGGDNEKLFF. This chain joins TRBV5-1 and TRBJ1-4; no firm D call. Trimming removed 0 bases at V and 4 bases at J, with 10 bases between. Germline lookup yields CDR1 SGHRS and CDR2 YFSETQ. The CDR3 is 15 residues long.

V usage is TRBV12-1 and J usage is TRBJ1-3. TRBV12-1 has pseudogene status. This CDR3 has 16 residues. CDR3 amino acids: CASSFVTSRSGNTIYF. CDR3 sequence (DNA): TGTGCCAGCAGCTTTGTAACGAGCCGCTCTGGAAACACCATATATTTT.

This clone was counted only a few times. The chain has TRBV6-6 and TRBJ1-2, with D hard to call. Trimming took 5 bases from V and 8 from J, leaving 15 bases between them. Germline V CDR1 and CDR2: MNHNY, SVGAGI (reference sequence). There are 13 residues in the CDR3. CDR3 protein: CASSLSLTWGYTF. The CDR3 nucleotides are TGTGCCAGCAGTCTCAGTCTTACCTGGGGCTACACCTTC.

The CDR3 region has the DNA TGTGCCAGCACCCTTGACAGCCACTCTGGGGCCAACGTCCTGACTTTC. This sequence encodes CASTLDSHSGANVLTF. The chain combines TRBV7-8 with TRBJ2-6, with a weak D call TRBD1 (5 bases). CDR1 SGHVS and CDR2 FQNEAQ come from the germline V gene. V was shortened by 7 bases and J by 0 bases, with 13 bases between the two germline ends. The CDR3 has 16 amino acids. Drawing the rest from reference TRBV7-8 and TRBJ2-6, the complete variable domain is GAGVSQSPRYKVAKRGQDVALRCDPISGHVSLFWYQQALGQGPEFLTYFQNEAQLDKSGLPSDRFFAERPEGSVSTLKIQRTQQEDSAVYLCASTLDSHSGANVLTFGAGSRLTVL.

As DNA, the CDR3 is TGCGCCAGCAGCCATCCGGGTTCTAGTCAGCCCCAGCATTTT. Translated: CASSHPGSSQPQHF. The chain carries TRBV4-1 and TRBJ1-5; no firm D call. The CDR3 is 14 amino acids. Germline CDR1 is MGHRA and CDR2 is YSYEKL. Trimming left V 3 bases short and J 6 bases short, with 12 bases between.

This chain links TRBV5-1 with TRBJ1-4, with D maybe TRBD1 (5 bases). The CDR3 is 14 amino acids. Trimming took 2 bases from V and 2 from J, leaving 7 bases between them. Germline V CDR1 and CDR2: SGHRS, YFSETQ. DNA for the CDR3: TGCGCCAGCAGCTTCGGGGGGACTAATGAAAAACTGTTTTTT. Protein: CASSFGGTNEKLFF.

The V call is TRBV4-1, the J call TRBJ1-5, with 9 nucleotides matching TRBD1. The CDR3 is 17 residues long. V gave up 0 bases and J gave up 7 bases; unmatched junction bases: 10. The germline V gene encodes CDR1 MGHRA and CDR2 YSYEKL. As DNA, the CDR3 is TGCGCCAGCAGCCAAGATCAAACGGGACAGGGCAGACAGCCCCAGCATTTT. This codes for CASSQDQTGQGRQPQHF.

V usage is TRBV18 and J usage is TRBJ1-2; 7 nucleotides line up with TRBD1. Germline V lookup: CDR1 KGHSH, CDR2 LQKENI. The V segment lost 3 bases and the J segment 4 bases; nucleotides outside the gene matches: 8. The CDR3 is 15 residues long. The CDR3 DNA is TGTGCCAGCTCACCGGAGGGGGCCGTATTCTATGGCTACACCTTC. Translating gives CASSPEGAVFYGYTF.